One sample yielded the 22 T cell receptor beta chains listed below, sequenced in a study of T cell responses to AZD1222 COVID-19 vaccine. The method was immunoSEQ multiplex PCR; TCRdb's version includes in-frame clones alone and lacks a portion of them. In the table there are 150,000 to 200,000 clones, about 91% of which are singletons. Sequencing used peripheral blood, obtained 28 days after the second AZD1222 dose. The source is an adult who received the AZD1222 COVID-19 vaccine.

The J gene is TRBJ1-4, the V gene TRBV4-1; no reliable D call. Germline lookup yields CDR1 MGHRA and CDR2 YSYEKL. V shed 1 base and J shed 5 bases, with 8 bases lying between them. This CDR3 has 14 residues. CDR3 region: CASSQAGPNEKLFF. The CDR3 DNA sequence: TGCGCCAGCAGCCAAGCCGGACCGAATGAAAAACTGTTTTTT.

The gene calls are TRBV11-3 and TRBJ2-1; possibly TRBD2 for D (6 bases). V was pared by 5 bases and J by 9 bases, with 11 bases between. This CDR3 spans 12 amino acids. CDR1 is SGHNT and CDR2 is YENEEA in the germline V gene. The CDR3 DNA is TGTGCCAGCAGCCCTCTGGGGGGTGAGCAGTTCTTC. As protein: CASSPLGGEQFF.

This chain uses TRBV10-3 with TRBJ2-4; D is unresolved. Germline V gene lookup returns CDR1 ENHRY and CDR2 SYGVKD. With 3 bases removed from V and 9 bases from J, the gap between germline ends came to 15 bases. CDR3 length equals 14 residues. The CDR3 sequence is CAISDMGLSGIQYF. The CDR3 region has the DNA TGTGCCATCAGTGATATGGGTTTAAGTGGCATTCAGTACTTC.

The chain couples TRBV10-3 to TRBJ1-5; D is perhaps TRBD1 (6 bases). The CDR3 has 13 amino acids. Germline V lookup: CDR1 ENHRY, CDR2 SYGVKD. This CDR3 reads CASADSRVEPQHF. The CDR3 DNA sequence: TGTGCATCCGCGGACAGCCGAGTAGAGCCCCAGCATTTT.

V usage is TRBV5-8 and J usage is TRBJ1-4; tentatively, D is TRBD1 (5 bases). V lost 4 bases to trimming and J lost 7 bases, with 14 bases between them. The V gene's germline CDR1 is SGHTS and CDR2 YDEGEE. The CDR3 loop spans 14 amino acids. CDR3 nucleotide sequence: TGTGCCAGCAGCCGGGGGATTGGTATTGAAAAACTGTTTTTT. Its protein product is CASSRGIGIEKLFF.

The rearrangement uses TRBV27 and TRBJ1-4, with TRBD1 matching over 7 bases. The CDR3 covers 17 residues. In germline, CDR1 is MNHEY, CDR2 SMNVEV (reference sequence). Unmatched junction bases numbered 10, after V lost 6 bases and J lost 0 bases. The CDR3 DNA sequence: TGTGCCAGCAGAAGATGGACAGGCGGGGCAACTAATGAAAAACTGTTTTTT. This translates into CASRRWTGGATNEKLFF. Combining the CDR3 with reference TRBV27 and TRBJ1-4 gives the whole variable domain EAQVTQNPRYLITVTGKKLTVTCSQNMNHEYMSWYRQDPGLGLRQIYYSMNVEVTDKGDVPEGYKVSRKEKRNFPLILESPSPNQTSLYFCASRRWTGGATNEKLFFGSGTQLSVL.

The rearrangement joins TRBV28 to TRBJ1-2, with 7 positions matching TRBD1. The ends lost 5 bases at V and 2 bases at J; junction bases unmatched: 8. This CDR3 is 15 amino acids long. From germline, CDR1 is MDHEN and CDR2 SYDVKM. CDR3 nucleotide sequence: TGTGCCAGCAGTCCGCGACAGGGAGGGAACTATGGCTACACCTTC. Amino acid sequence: CASSPRQGGNYGYTF.

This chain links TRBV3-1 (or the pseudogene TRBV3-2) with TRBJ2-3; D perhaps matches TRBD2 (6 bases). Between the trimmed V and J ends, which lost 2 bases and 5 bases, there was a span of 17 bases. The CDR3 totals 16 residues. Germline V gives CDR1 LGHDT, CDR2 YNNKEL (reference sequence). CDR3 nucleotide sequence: TGTGCCAGCAGCCAAAGGGACTGGGTTCTTGGAGATACGCAGTATTTT. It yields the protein CASSQRDWVLGDTQYF.

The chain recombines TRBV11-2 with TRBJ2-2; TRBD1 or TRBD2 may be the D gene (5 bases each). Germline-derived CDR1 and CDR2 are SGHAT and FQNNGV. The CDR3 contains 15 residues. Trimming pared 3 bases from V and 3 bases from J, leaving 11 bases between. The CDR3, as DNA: TGTGCCAGCAGCTTGGGACGGTCTTACACCGGGGAGCTGTTTTTT. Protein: CASSLGRSYTGELFF.

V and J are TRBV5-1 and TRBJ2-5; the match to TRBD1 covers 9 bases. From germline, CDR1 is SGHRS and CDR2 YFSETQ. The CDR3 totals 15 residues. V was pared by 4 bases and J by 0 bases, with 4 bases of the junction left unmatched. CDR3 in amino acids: CASSPGQGYQETQYF. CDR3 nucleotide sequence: TGCGCCAGCAGCCCAGGACAGGGGTACCAAGAGACCCAGTACTTC. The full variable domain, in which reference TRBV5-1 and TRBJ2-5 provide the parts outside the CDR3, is KAGVTQTPRYLIKTRGQQVTLSCSPISGHRSVSWYQQTPGQGLQFLFEYFSETQRNKGNFPGRFSGRQFSNSRSEMNVSTLELGDSALYLCASSPGQGYQETQYFGPGTRLLVL.

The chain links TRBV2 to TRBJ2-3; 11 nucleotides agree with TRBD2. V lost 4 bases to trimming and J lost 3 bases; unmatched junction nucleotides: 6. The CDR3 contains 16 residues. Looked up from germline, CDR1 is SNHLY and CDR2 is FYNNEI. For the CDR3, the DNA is TGTGCCAGCAGTGGGGGACTAGCGGTCTTTACAGATACGCAGTATTTT. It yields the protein CASSGGLAVFTDTQYF.

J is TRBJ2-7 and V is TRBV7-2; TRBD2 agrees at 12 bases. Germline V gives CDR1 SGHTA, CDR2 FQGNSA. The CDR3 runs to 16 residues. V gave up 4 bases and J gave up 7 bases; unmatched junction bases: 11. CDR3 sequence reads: CASSSQGLAGMREQYF. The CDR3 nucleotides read TGTGCCAGCAGCTCCCAAGGACTAGCGGGAATGCGTGAGCAGTACTTC.

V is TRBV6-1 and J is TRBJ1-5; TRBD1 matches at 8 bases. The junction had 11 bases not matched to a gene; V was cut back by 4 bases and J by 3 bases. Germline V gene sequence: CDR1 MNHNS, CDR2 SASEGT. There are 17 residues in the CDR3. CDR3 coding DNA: TGTGCCAGCAGTGTCACCGGGACAGGCGCTACCAATCAGCCCCAGCATTTT. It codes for CASSVTGTGATNQPQHF.

This CDR3 is CASSYSTERQHF. Here the CDR3 DNA reads TGTGCCAGCAGTTACTCGACGGAGCGCCAGCATTTT. This chain connects TRBV6-6 to TRBJ1-5; D is undetermined. CDR1 and CDR2 from the germline V gene are MNHNY and SVGAGI (reference sequence). CDR3 length: 12 amino acids. Trimming shortened V by 0 bases and J by 12 bases, and 9 bases separated the two germline ends.

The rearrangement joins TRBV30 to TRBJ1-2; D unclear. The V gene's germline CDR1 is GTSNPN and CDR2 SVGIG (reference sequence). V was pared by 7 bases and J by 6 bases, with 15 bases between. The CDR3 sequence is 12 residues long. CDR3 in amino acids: CAFYPTVDGYTF. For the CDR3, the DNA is TGTGCCTTCTATCCTACGGTAGATGGCTACACCTTC.

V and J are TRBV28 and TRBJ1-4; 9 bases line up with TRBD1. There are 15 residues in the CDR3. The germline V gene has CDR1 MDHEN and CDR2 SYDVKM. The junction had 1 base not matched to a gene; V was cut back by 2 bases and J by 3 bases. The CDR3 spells CASSLGDRANEKLFF. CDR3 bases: TGTGCCAGCAGTTTAGGGGACAGGGCTAATGAAAAACTGTTTTTT.

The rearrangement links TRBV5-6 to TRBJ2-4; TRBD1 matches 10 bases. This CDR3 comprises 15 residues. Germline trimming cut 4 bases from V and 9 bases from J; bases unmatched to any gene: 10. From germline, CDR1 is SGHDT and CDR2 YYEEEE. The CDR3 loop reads CASSPGQGPNGIQYF. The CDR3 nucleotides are TGTGCCAGCAGCCCGGGACAGGGGCCGAATGGCATTCAGTACTTC.

The CDR3 loop is CASSQEQGPSYEQYF. For the CDR3, the DNA is TGCGCCAGCAGCCAAGAACAGGGTCCCTCCTACGAGCAGTACTTC. The gene calls are TRBV4-3 and TRBJ2-7, with D possibly matching TRBD1 (6 bases). Trimming pared 0 bases from V and 0 bases from J, leaving 9 bases between. The CDR3 loop spans 15 amino acids. Germline CDR1 and CDR2: LGHNA and YSLEER.

This CDR3 reads CASSPGNSGTEAFF. The DNA of the CDR3 is TGTGCCAGCAGTCCAGGGAATTCGGGCACTGAAGCTTTCTTT. The V call is TRBV28, the J call TRBJ1-1, with D tentatively TRBD1 (5 bases). Germline V gene sequence: CDR1 MDHEN, CDR2 SYDVKM. V lost 5 bases and J 4 bases, leaving 14 bases between the germline ends. The length of the CDR3 is 14 residues.

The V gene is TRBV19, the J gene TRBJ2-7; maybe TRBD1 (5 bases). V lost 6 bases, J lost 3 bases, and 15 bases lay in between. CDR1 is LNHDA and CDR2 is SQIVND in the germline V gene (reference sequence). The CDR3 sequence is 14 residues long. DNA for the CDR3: TGTGCCAGTAGGACGACAGCGACCGACTACGAGCAGTACTTC. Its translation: CASRTTATDYEQYF.

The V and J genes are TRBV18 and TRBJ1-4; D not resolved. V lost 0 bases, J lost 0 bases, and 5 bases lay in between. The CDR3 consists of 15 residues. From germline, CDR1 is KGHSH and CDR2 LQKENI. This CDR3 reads CASSPPGTTNEKLFF. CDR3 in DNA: TGTGCCAGCTCACCACCAGGAACAACTAATGAAAAACTGTTTTTT.

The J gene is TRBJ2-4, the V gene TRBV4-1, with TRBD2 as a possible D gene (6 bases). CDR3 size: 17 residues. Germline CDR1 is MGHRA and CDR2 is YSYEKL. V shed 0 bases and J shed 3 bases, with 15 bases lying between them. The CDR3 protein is CASSQEVAGQVKNIQYF. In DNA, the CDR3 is TGCGCCAGCAGCCAAGAAGTCGCGGGGCAGGTCAAAAACATTCAGTACTTC.